This T cell receptor beta chain was identified in a study of T cell responses to AZD1222 COVID-19 vaccine. Study findings and constraints: Close to half of spike-specific TCRs reportedly recognize unmutated variant regions.

Sequencing used immunoSEQ multiplex PCR; TCRdb keeps in-frame clones, though not all of them. The table lists 120,000 to 150,000 clones, more than 70% of them singletons. In the case of this clone: Its antigen is not identified.

The CDR3 has 15 amino acids. Trimming took off 8 bases at V and 0 bases at J, with 16 bases between the two ends. Germline V gives CDR1 MNHEY, CDR2 SVGAGI. Sequenced here: peripheral blood, sampled 28 days after the second AZD1222 dose. The J gene is TRBJ1-1, the V gene TRBV6-5, with D tentatively TRBD1 (6 bases). This TCR came from an adult who received the AZD1222 COVID-19 vaccine. The CDR3 is CASSPDRPMNTEAFF. Written as DNA, the CDR3 is TGTGCCAGCTCCCCGGACAGACCTATGAACACTGAAGCTTTCTTT.